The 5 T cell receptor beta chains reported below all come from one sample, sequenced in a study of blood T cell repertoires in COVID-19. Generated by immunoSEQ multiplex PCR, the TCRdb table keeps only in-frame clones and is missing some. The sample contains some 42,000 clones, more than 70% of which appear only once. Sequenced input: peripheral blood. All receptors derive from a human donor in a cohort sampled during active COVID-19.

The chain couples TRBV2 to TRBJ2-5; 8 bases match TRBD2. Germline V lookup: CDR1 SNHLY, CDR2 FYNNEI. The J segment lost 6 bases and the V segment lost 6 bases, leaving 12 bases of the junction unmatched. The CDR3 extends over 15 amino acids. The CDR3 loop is CASRANRGGQKTQYF. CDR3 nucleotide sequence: TGTGCCAGCAGGGCTAACCGGGGGGGCCAGAAGACCCAGTACTTC.

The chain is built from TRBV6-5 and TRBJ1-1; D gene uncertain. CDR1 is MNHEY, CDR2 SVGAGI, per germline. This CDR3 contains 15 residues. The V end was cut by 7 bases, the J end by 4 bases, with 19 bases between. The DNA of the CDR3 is TGTGCCAGCAACCCCCAGCTGACACTTATCACTGAAGCTTTCTTT. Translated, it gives CASNPQLTLITEAFF.

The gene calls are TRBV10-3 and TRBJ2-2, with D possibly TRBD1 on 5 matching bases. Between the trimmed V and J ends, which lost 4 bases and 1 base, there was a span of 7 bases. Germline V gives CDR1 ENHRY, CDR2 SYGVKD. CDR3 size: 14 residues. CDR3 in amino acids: CAISVQGNTGELFF. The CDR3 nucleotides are TGTGCCATCAGTGTTCAGGGGAACACCGGGGAGCTGTTTTTT.

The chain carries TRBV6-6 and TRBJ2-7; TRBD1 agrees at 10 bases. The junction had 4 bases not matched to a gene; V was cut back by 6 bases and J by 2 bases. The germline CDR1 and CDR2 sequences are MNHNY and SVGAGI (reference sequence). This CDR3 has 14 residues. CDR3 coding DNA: TGTGCCAGCAGAACCGGACAGGGGGCCTACGAGCAGTACTTC. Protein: CASRTGQGAYEQYF.

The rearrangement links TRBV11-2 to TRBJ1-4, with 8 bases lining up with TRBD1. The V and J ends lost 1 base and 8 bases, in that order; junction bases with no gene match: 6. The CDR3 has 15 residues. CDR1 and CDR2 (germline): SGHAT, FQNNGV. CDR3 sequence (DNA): TGTGCCAGCAGCTTAGGAGGACAGGGTTTCGAAAAACTGTTTTTT. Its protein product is CASSLGGQGFEKLFF.